A selection of T cell receptor beta chains follows, all from one sample in a study of T cell responses to AZD1222 COVID-19 vaccine. Generated by immunoSEQ multiplex PCR, the TCRdb table keeps only in-frame clones and is missing some. The sample consists of under 200,000 clones, approximately 91% of them appearing once. The starting material was peripheral blood, obtained on day 0 of AZD1222 vaccination. All receptors come from an adult in good health. Both conserved end residues are part of each CDR3. A D gene is named only where the DNA matches it firmly. Only some rows state a clone size, as once, few, many or a class for expanded clones.

.	TRBV6-5	.	TRBJ1-1	TGTGCCACCCGAGGCTTTTGGGGCACTGAAGCTTTCTTT	CATRGFWGTEAFF
.	TRBV5-4	.	TRBJ1-1	TGTGCCAGCAGCTTGGGGGGGGATCTGAACACTGAAGCTTTCTTT	CASSLGGDLNTEAFF
TRBD2	TRBV28	.	TRBJ2-7	TGTGCCAGCAGTTTAGCGGGGAGGGCGTACGAGCAGTACTTC	CASSLAGRAYEQYF
.	TRBV10-3	few	TRBJ1-2	TGTGCCATCAGTGGGGGGTATGGCTACACCTTC	CAISGGYGYTF
.	TRBV19	.	TRBJ2-3	TGTGCCAGTAGTACCCCGATGACAAATACGCAGTATTTT	CASSTPMTNTQYF
TRBD1	TRBV5-5	.	TRBJ1-2	TGTGCCAGCAGCCCCGGACAGGGGTTATATGGCTACACCTTC	CASSPGQGLYGYTF
TRBD1	TRBV27	.	TRBJ1-2	TGTGCCAGCAGCCAAACGGGGAGGGGGCCGGGCTACACCTTC	CASSQTGRGPGYTF
TRBD1	TRBV5-5	.	TRBJ2-7	TGTGCCAGCAGCTTGGTTGACAGGGGGATCTACGAGCAGTACTTC	CASSLVDRGIYEQYF
.	TRBV27	.	TRBJ2-1	TGTGCCAGCAGTTTTAGGTGGAGCTCCTACAATGAGCAGTTCTTC	CASSFRWSSYNEQFF
.	TRBV10-3	.	TRBJ1-2	TGTGCCATCAGTGGGACGGTTAACTATGGCTACACCTTC	CAISGTVNYGYTF
.	TRBV11-2	once	TRBJ2-7	TGTGCCAGCAGCTTAGCCTACGAGCAGTACTTC	CASSLAYEQYF
TRBD1	TRBV18	.	TRBJ1-6	TGTGCCAGCTCATTCCGGGACAGGGGAAATTCACCCCTCCACTTT	CASSFRDRGNSPLHF
.	TRBV2	.	TRBJ1-6	TGTGCCGGCGACGGGGGGGCCGGTTCACCCCTCCACTTT	CAGDGGAGSPLHF
TRBD1	TRBV2	.	TRBJ1-4	TGTGCCAGCAGTGGACCTACAGGGGTTAATGAAAAACTGTTTTTT	CASSGPTGVNEKLFF
.	TRBV18	.	TRBJ1-5	TGTGCCAGCTCGTACCGGGACAGCAATCAGCCCCAGCATTTT	CASSYRDSNQPQHF
TRBD1	TRBV27	.	TRBJ1-1	TGTGCCAGCAGCGGACAGGTTTTGGGCACTGAAGCTTTCTTT	CASSGQVLGTEAFF
.	TRBV9	.	TRBJ1-3	TGTGCCAGCAGCGTAGCTGGCTCTGGAAACACCATATATTTT	CASSVAGSGNTIYF
TRBD2	TRBV24-1	.	TRBJ2-1	TGTGCCACCAGTGATCCTAGCGGGGGGTCGTACAATGAGCAGTTCTTC	CATSDPSGGSYNEQFF
.	TRBV5-1	.	TRBJ2-3	TGCGCCAGCAGAGTCATCGGGGGGCAGCTCACAGATACGCAGTATTTT	CASRVIGGQLTDTQYF
.	TRBV14	.	TRBJ2-4	TGTGCCAGCAGCCAAGATGAGGACTTC	CASSQDEDF
.	TRBV12-3/TRBV12-4	.	TRBJ1-2	TGTGCCAGCAGCTGGGACGGAAACTATGGCTACACCTTC	CASSWDGNYGYTF
TRBD1	TRBV13	.	TRBJ1-1	TGTGCCAGCAGAAAGCAGGGGGCGGCTGAAGCTTTCTTT	CASRKQGAAEAFF
TRBD1	TRBV19	.	TRBJ1-1	TGTGCCACGCAGGACAGGGCCATGAACACTGAAGCTTTCTTT	CATQDRAMNTEAFF
.	TRBV27	.	TRBJ1-2	TGTGCCAGCAGGAGGACGACAGCGTCCGGCTACACCTTC	CASRRTTASGYTF
TRBD2	TRBV18	.	TRBJ2-2	TGTGCCAGCTCACTTCTAGCGGGGAACACCGGGGAGCTGTTTTTT	CASSLLAGNTGELFF
.	TRBV3-1/TRBV3-2	.	TRBJ1-2	TGTGCCAGCAGCCCAACTTCCAGGGAGCTTAACTATGGCTACACCTTC	CASSPTSRELNYGYTF
.	TRBV6-5	.	TRBJ2-2	TGTGCCAGCAGTCCGAGGGGCACCGGGGAGCTGTTTTTT	CASSPRGTGELFF
.	TRBV4-3	.	TRBJ2-5	TGCGCCAGCAGCCCCGGGTTGAGCCAAGAGACCCAGTACTTC	CASSPGLSQETQYF
.	TRBV6-5	.	TRBJ2-6	TGTGCCAGCAGTTACTCGACCGGCCCTGGGGCCAACGTCCTGACTTTC	CASSYSTGPGANVLTF
.	TRBV9	.	TRBJ1-1	TGTGCCAGCAGCGTAGGGGCGCAGAACACTGAAGCTTTCTTT	CASSVGAQNTEAFF
TRBD1	TRBV29-1	.	TRBJ1-1	TGCAGCGTTGGAGGAGGACAGGGGGAGACTGAAGCTTTCTTT	CSVGGGQGETEAFF